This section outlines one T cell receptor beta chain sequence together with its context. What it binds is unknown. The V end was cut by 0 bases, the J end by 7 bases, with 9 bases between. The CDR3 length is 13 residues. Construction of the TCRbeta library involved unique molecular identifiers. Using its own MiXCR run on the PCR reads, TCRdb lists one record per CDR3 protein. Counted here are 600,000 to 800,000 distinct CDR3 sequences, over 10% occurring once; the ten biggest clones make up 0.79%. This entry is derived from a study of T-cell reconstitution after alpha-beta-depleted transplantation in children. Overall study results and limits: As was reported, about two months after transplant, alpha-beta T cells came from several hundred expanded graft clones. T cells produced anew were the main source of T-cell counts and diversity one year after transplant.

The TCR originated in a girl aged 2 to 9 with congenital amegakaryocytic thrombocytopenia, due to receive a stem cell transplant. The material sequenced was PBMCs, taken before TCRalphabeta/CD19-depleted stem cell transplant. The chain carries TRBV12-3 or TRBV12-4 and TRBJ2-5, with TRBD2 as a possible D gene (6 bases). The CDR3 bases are TGTGCCAGCAGTTTAGCGCGGGACGGGACCCAGTACTTC. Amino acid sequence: CASSLARDGTQYF.